The 13 T cell receptor beta chains presented below share a single source sample, sequenced in a study of blood T cell repertoires in COVID-19. Measured with immunoSEQ multiplex PCR; TCRdb has only the in-frame clones, and not every one. The sample lists 97,000 or so clones, 91% occurring once. The source material was peripheral blood. The origin of the receptors is a man aged 18 to 29 with acute or convalescent COVID-19.

This rearrangement joins TRBV6-5 to TRBJ1-6; D not resolved. This CDR3 has 15 amino acids. V lost 0 bases, J lost 12 bases, and 15 bases lay in between. Germline V lookup: CDR1 MNHEY, CDR2 SVGAGI. CDR3 protein: CASSYSKSPSEPLHF. CDR3 nucleotide sequence: TGTGCCAGCAGTTACTCGAAGTCCCCTAGCGAACCCCTCCACTTT.

As DNA, the CDR3 is TGTGCCACCAGTGACCCTCGGGGGTCCTCCTACGAGCAGTACTTC. This gives the protein CATSDPRGSSYEQYF. This rearrangement joins TRBV24-1 to TRBJ2-7; maybe TRBD2 (6 bases). The ends were cut back, 4 bases at V and 0 bases at J, with 12 bases in the middle. CDR1 is KGHDR, CDR2 SFDVKD, per germline. The CDR3 contains 15 residues.

The chain combines TRBV30 with TRBJ1-5; tentative D call: TRBD1 (5 bases). This CDR3 region has 15 residues. CDR1 and CDR2 (germline): GTSNPN, SVGIG (reference sequence). V gave up 3 bases and J gave up 1 base, with 13 bases separating them. CDR3 loop: CAWSATGLSNQPQHF. CDR3 sequence (DNA): TGTGCCTGGAGCGCAACAGGCCTAAGCAATCAGCCCCAGCATTTT.

The CDR3 loop reads CASSNRDRDHQPQHF. The CDR3 bases are TGTGCCAGTAGTAACCGGGACAGGGACCATCAGCCCCAGCATTTT. This sequence joins TRBV19 and TRBJ1-5, with 9 nucleotides matching TRBD1. This CDR3 has 15 amino acids. After removal of 4 bases from V and 5 bases from J, the junction contained 6 bases not matched to a gene. Germline V lookup: CDR1 LNHDA, CDR2 SQIVND (reference sequence).

The V gene is TRBV7-9, the J gene TRBJ1-2, with 7 bases that match TRBD1. The CDR3 covers 12 residues. The V gene's germline CDR1 is SEHNR and CDR2 FQNEAQ (reference sequence). The V and J ends lost 1 base and 12 bases, in that order; junction bases with no gene match: 5. CDR3 sequence (DNA): TGTGCCAGCAGCTTAGGGGACAGAACGCACACCTTC. It yields the protein CASSLGDRTHTF.

This clone showed up just a few times. J is TRBJ1-1 and V is TRBV7-9, with D perhaps matching TRBD1 (6 bases). This CDR3 comprises 15 residues. V lost 4 bases and J lost 5, with 17 bases in between. The germline CDR1 and CDR2 sequences are SEHNR and FQNEAQ (reference sequence). CDR3 amino acids: CASSSDSYLETEAFF. Written as DNA, the CDR3 is TGTGCCAGCAGCTCGGACAGCTACCTGGAAACTGAAGCTTTCTTT.

The chain has TRBV27 and TRBJ1-1; 8 bases line up with TRBD1. CDR3 length equals 14 residues. Trimming took 4 bases from V and 11 from J; bases not matched to a gene: 12. Germline CDR1 is MNHEY and CDR2 is SMNVEV (reference sequence). CDR3 region: CASSSWGPDRAAFF. In DNA form, the CDR3 reads TGTGCCAGCAGTTCCTGGGGACCGGACAGGGCTGCTTTCTTT.

V and J are TRBV18 and TRBJ1-1; D is perhaps TRBD1 (6 bases). The germline gives CDR1 KGHSH, CDR2 LQKENI. V lost 2 bases to trimming and J lost 3 bases, with 7 bases between them. The CDR3 consists of 13 residues. The CDR3 sequence: CASSPYRDTEAFF. The DNA of the CDR3 is TGTGCCAGCTCACCATACAGGGACACTGAAGCTTTCTTT.

The chain has TRBV7-6 and TRBJ1-2; 7 positions match TRBD1. The CDR3 runs to 13 residues. Germline V gene lookup returns CDR1 SGHVS and CDR2 FNYEAQ. Trimming cost V 3 bases and J 8 bases; bases outside gene matches: 6. The CDR3 sequence: CASSFSQGYGYTF. CDR3 DNA sequence: TGTGCCAGCAGCTTTTCACAGGGGTACGGCTACACCTTC.

The gene calls are TRBV12-3 or TRBV12-4 and TRBJ1-2; D gene unclear. The V end was cut by 3 bases, the J end by 4 bases, with 9 bases between. The CDR3 runs to 13 residues. The CDR3 region is CASSFERLYGYTF. CDR3 DNA sequence: TGTGCCAGCAGTTTTGAGCGACTCTATGGCTACACCTTC.

This clone is a singleton in its sample. This rearrangement joins TRBV11-3 to TRBJ1-2; 7 nucleotides line up with TRBD1. This CDR3 is 15 amino acids long. Germline V lookup: CDR1 SGHNT, CDR2 YENEEA. The junction had 10 bases not matched to a gene; V was cut back by 3 bases and J by 6 bases. CDR3: CASSFDRASRNGYTF. The CDR3, as DNA: TGTGCCAGCAGCTTTGACAGGGCTAGTCGAAATGGCTACACCTTC.

The V gene is TRBV7-9, the J gene TRBJ1-1, with unresolved D. Germline assignment: CDR1 SEHNR and CDR2 FQNEAQ (reference sequence). Trimming shortened V by 5 bases and J by 1 base, and 17 bases separated the two germline ends. The CDR3 is 16 residues long. CDR3 DNA sequence: TGTGCCAGCAGCCTCGCTTTTGGCAAAAGGAACACTGAAGCTTTCTTT. It codes for CASSLAFGKRNTEAFF.

The chain is built from TRBV29-1 and TRBJ2-1; D is possibly TRBD2 (5 bases). The CDR3 runs to 12 residues. Trimming took off 8 bases at V and 0 bases at J, with 8 bases between the two ends. Looked up from germline, CDR1 is SQVTM and CDR2 is ANQGSEA. CDR3 DNA sequence: TGCAGCCCTCGGGGCTCCTACAATGAGCAGTTCTTC. Translating it yields CSPRGSYNEQFF.